Sequencing of this T cell receptor beta chain was carried out in a study of blood T cell repertoires in COVID-19. Study-wide background: Samples representing acute and convalescent COVID-19 were sourced from the United States, Italy and Spain.

CDR1 is SGHRS, CDR2 YFSETQ, per germline. This CDR3 spans 13 amino acids. Trimming removed 2 bases at V and 2 bases at J, with 6 bases between. Each participant's cohort was designated according to participant-reported clinical history. Within 2 weeks before study entry, exposed participants met a COVID-19 case. In the original workflow: Estimation of nucleated cell counts was performed using reference gene primer amplification. Sequenced by immunoSEQ multiplex PCR; TCRdb stores in-frame clones only, minus some. For V, J and clone size, that table is used; D and trimming come from the DNA. The repertoire consists of hundreds of thousands of clones, with around 92% occurring once and the leading ten covering less than 3.5%.

The sequenced sample consisted of PBMCs or T cells enriched from blood (not recorded which). This receptor was identified in a woman between 50 and 59 years old who had been exposed to COVID-19. The chain recombines TRBV5-1 with TRBJ2-3; unclear D gene. The CDR3: CASSLQPTDTQYF. The DNA for the CDR3 is TGCGCCAGCAGCTTACAACCCACAGATACGCAGTATTTT.